This is a list of T cell receptor beta chains from one sample in a study of blood T cell repertoires in COVID-19. Profiling relied on immunoSEQ multiplex PCR, and the TCRdb table lists in-frame clones only, not all of them. The table has more than 110,000 clones, around 83% seen once; the top ten hold about 4%. Sequenced sample: peripheral blood. All receptors come from a woman of 80 years or more with acute or convalescent COVID-19. Both conserved end residues are part of each CDR3. The order of the fields is clone size, J gene, D gene, V gene, CDR3 DNA, CDR3 protein. A D gene is named only where the DNA matches it firmly. Where a row states a size, it is once, few, many or the class of an expanded clone; other rows omit it.

>NA|TRBJ2-7|NA|TRBV9
TGTGCCAGCAGCGCCGGAAACAGGGCCTACGAGCAGTACTTC
CASSAGNRAYEQYF
>NA|TRBJ1-4|NA|TRBV6-1
TGTGCCAGCAGTGAACGTTCTGAAAAACTGTTTTTT
CASSERSEKLFF
>once|TRBJ2-7|NA|TRBV3-1/TRBV3-2
TGTGCCAGCAGCCATTACCCACGAGGGGGACCAGGCGAGCAGTACTTC
CASSHYPRGGPGEQYF
>NA|TRBJ1-4|NA|TRBV2
TGTGCCGCTGAGGTCAGGGGCGGTGAAAAACTGTTTTTT
CAAEVRGGEKLFF
>NA|TRBJ2-1|NA|TRBV7-2
TGTGCCAGCAGCTTAGACGACGGCAGGAATGAGCAGTTCTTC
CASSLDDGRNEQFF
>NA|TRBJ1-4|NA|TRBV11-2
TGTGCCAGCAGCTTGAAAGGGGACACCGCAACTAATGAAAAACTGTTTTTT
CASSLKGDTATNEKLFF
>NA|TRBJ2-5|TRBD2|TRBV5-1
TGCGCCAGCAGCCTGGGGAGGGGAGGGGAGACCCAGTACTTC
CASSLGRGGETQYF
>NA|TRBJ1-1|NA|TRBV4-1
TGCGCCAGCAAGGTTTCGGGGAACACTGAAGCTTTCTTT
CASKVSGNTEAFF
>few|TRBJ1-4|TRBD1|TRBV25-1
TGTGCCAGCAGACAACGGGACAGGCTGTTTTTT
CASRQRDRLFF
>NA|TRBJ2-7|TRBD1|TRBV28
TGTGCCAGCAGGGGTGACAGGGGGCTGGACGAGCAGTACTTC
CASRGDRGLDEQYF
>NA|TRBJ1-4|NA|TRBV28
TGTGCCAGCAGTTTATCGAGCGCAACTAATGAAAAACTGTTTTTT
CASSLSSATNEKLFF
>NA|TRBJ1-6|TRBD1|TRBV11-1
TGTGCCAGCAGCTCGGACAGGGGCAATTCACCCCTCCACTTT
CASSSDRGNSPLHF
>NA|TRBJ2-1|TRBD2|TRBV5-6
TGTGCCAGCAGCCCCGGGAGGGTGCACTACAATGAGCAGTTCTTC
CASSPGRVHYNEQFF
>NA|TRBJ2-3|TRBD2|TRBV9
TGTGCCAGCAGCGTAGACGCGGGGGGGCCGGGTCTTCTTAGTACAGATACGCAGTATTTT
CASSVDAGGPGLLSTDTQYF
>NA|TRBJ2-2|TRBD1|TRBV7-2
TGTGCCAGCAGCTTATTCGGGACAGGCCTTCCCACCGGGGAGCTGTTTTTT
CASSLFGTGLPTGELFF
>NA|TRBJ2-7|NA|TRBV7-2
TGTGCCAGCAGCTTAGACTTGGACATACGGTCCTACGAGCAGTACTTC
CASSLDLDIRSYEQYF
>NA|TRBJ2-5|NA|TRBV29-1
TGCAGCGTGGAGCTAGGGGGTGAGACCCAGTACTTC
CSVELGGETQYF
>NA|TRBJ2-7|NA|TRBV6-5
TGTGCCAGCAGTTACTCACCAGGGTTCTACGAGCAGTACTTC
CASSYSPGFYEQYF
>once|TRBJ1-5|NA|TRBV12-3/TRBV12-4
TGTGCCAGCAGTTTTGCGGGTCAGCCCCAGCATTTT
CASSFAGQPQHF
>NA|TRBJ1-5|NA|TRBV5-1
TGCGCCAGCAGCTGGGGGACATCCCCCAATCAGCCCCAGCATTTT
CASSWGTSPNQPQHF
>NA|TRBJ2-5|NA|TRBV27
TGTGCCAGCAGTTTCAGAGAGACCCAGTACTTC
CASSFRETQYF
>NA|TRBJ2-1|TRBD2|TRBV4-1
TGCGCCAGCAGGGGACTAGCGGGAGTCCGCGAGCAGTTCTTC
CASRGLAGVREQFF
>few|TRBJ1-5|TRBD1|TRBV28
TGTGTCTCATGTGGCGGGACAGGCTGCAATCAGCCCCAGCATTTT
CVSCGGTGCNQPQHF
>NA|TRBJ2-1|TRBD1|TRBV9
TGTGCCAGCAGCGTAGGGGACAGGGGCAATGAGCAGTTCTTC
CASSVGDRGNEQFF
>NA|TRBJ2-2|TRBD2|TRBV7-3
TGTGCCAGCAGCTTACTAGCGGGGACCGGGGAGCTGTTTTTT
CASSLLAGTGELFF
>NA|TRBJ2-7|NA|TRBV5-1
TGCGCCAGCAGCTTGTGGGCAGGCACGATCTACGAGCAGTACTTC
CASSLWAGTIYEQYF
>NA|TRBJ1-1|NA|TRBV5-1
TGCGCCAGCAGCTCGGAGACAGCGGGCGCTGAAGCTTTCTTT
CASSSETAGAEAFF
>NA|TRBJ1-2|NA|TRBV5-6
TGTGCCAGCAGCTTGTTTGACAGAGGGGGCTATGGCTACACCTTC
CASSLFDRGGYGYTF
>NA|TRBJ2-3|TRBD2|TRBV14
TGTGCCAGCAGCCGACTTCAACTAGCGGGGCACCACACAGATACGCAGTATTTT
CASSRLQLAGHHTDTQYF
>NA|TRBJ2-3|TRBD2|TRBV18
TGTGCCAGCTCGCCCTCTAGCGGGGGGGTCACAGATACGCAGTATTTT
CASSPSSGGVTDTQYF
>NA|TRBJ2-5|NA|TRBV28
TGTGCCAGCAGAGCCGCATTAAGCGGGGAGACCCAGTACTTC
CASRAALSGETQYF
>NA|TRBJ2-1|TRBD2|TRBV5-4
TGTGCCAGCAGCTTGGAAGGTGGGGACTATTCCAATGAGCAGTTCTTC
CASSLEGGDYSNEQFF
>NA|TRBJ1-3|NA|TRBV12-3/TRBV12-4
TGTGCCAGCAGTTTTGGTGCGGGGTCCATATATTTT
CASSFGAGSIYF